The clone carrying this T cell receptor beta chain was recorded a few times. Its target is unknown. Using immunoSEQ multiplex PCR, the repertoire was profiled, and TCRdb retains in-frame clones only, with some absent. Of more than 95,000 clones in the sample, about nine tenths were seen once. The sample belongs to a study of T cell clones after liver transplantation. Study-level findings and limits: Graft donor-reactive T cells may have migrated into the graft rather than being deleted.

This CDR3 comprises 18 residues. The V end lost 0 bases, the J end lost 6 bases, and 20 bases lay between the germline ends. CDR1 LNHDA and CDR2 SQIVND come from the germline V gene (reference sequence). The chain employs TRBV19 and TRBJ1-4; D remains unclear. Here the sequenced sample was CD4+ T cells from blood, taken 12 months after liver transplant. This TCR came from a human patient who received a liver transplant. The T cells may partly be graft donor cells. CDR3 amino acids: CASSIDTPSTRRDEKLFF. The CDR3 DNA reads TGTGCCAGTAGTATAGATACCCCATCGACCAGGCGTGATGAAAAACTGTTTTTT.